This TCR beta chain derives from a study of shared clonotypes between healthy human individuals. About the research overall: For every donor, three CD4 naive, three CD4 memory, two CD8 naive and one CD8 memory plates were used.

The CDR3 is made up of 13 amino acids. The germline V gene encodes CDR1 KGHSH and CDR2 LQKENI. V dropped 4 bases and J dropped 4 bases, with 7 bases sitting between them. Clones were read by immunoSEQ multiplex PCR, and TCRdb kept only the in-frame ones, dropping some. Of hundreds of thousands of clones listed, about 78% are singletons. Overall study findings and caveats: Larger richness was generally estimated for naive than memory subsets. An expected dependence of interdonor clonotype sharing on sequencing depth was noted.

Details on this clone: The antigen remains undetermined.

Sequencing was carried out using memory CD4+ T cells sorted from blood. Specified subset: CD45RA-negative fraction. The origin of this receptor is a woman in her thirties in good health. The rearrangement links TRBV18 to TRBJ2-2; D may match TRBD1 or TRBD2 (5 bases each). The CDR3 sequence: CASSRDGTGELFF. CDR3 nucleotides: TGTGCCAGCTCACGGGACGGCACCGGGGAGCTGTTTTTT.